This record looks at one T cell receptor beta chain sequence and its context. Its antigen is as yet unknown. This sample is drawn from a study of T cell repertoires in cytomegalovirus infection. Study information: Matching HLA type, along with CMV infection, was indicated by public TCR beta signatures. Study-wide points: Summed public TCR beta family frequency identified CMV carriers bearing the relevant HLA. Clonotypes of TCR beta that were HLA-C-restricted and CMV-specific dominated the ex vivo response.

CDR3 length: 17 residues. Trimming took off 4 bases at V and 1 base at J, with 16 bases between the two ends. Germline V gene data show CDR1 as SGHTA and CDR2 as FQGNSA. TCRdb reprocessed the reads via MiXCR and lists one record per CDR3 protein. The sample records under 850,000 distinct CDR3 sequences, about 40% being singletons. The sequence was collected from a human donor in good health (CMV status not recorded). Some clones in this sample may be carry-over from other donors' samples. The specimen was PBMCs. The chain has TRBV7-2 and TRBJ2-2, with a possible D match to TRBD1 (6 bases). The CDR3 nucleotides are TGTGCCAGCAGCTCACTTTCCGGGACACTGAACACCGGGGAGCTGTTTTTT. It specifies CASSSLSGTLNTGELFF. The full variable domain, in which reference TRBV7-2 and TRBJ2-2 provide the parts outside the CDR3, is GAGVSQSPSNKVTEKGKDVELRCDPISGHTALYWYRQSLGQGLEFLIYFQGNSAPDKSGLPSDRFSAERTGGSVSTLTIQRTQQEDSAVYLCASSSLSGTLNTGELFFGEGSRLTVL.